This TCR beta chain was recorded in a study of blood T cell repertoires in COVID-19. As for the study in general: The United States, Italy and Spain were the sources of the acute and convalescent COVID-19 samples. From T cells, B-cell-depleted T cells, or PBMCs came the material, which was cDNA or gDNA.

CDR3 length: 13 residues. The V and J ends lost 2 bases and 1 base respectively, with 5 bases between them. CDR1 and CDR2 (germline): LGHNT, FRNRAP. In the original analysis: Amplification of reference gene primers provided the estimated nucleated cell counts. The method was immunoSEQ multiplex PCR; TCRdb's version includes in-frame clones alone and lacks a portion of them. V and J calls and clone size are given by that table; D and trimming were obtained from the DNA. The table records 200,000 to 250,000 clones, 86% of them present only once. The chain recombines TRBV12-5 with TRBJ1-1; D is unresolved. Sequencing used peripheral blood. This TCR was recovered from a man aged 80 or over with acute or convalescent COVID-19. CDR3 sequence reads: CASGLRENTEAFF. The DNA of the CDR3 is TGTGCTAGTGGTTTGAGAGAGAACACTGAAGCTTTCTTT.